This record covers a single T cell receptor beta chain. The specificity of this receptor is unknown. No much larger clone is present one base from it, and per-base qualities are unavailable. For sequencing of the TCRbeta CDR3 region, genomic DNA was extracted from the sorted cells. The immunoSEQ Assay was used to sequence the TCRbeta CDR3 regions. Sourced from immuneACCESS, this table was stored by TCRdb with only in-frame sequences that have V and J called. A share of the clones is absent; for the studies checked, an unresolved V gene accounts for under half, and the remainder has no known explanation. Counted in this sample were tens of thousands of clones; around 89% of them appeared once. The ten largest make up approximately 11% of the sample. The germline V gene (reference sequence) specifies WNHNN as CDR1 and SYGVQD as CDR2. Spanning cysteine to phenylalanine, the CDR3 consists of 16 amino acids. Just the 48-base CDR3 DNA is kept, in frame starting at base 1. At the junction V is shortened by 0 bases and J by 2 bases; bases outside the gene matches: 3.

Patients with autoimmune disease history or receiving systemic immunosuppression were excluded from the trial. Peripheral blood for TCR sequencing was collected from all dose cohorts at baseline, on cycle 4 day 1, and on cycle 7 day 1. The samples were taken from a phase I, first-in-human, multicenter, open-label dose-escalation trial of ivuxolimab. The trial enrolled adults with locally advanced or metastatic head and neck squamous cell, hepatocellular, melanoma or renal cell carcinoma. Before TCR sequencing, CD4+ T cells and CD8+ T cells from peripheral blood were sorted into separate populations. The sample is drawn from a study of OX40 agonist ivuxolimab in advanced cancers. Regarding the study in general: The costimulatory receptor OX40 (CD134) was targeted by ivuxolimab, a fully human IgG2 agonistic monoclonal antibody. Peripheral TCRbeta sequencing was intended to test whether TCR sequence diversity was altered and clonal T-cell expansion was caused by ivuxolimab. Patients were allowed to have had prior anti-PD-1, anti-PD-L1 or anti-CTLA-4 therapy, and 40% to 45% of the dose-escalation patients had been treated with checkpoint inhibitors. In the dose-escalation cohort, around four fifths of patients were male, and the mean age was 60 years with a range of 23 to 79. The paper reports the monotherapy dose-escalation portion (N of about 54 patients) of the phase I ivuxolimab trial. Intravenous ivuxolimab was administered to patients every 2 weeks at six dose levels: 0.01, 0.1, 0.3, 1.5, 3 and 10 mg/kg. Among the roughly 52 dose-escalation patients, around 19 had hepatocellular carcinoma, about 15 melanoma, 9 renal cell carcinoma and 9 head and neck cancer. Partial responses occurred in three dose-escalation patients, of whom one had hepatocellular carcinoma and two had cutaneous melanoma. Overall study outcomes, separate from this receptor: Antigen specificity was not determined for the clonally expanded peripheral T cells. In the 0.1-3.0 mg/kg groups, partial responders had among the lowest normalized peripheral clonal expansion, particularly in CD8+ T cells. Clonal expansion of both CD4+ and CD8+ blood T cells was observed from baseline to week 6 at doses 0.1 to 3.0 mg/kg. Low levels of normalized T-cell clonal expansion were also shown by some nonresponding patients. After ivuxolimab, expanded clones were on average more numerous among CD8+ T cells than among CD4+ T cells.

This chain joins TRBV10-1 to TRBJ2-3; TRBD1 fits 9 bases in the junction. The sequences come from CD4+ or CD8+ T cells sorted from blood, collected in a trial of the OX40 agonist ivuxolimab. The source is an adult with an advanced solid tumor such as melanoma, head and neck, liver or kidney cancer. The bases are TGCGCCAGCAGTGAGTCGACAGGGGGGCCCACAGATACGCAGTATTTT. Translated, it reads CASSESTGGPTDTQYF.